A selection of T cell receptor beta chains follows, all from one sample in a study of response to subunit inactivated influenza vaccine. One entry per CDR3 protein, called by TCRdb with MiXCR from the RT-PCR reads. The sample includes 300,000 to 350,000 distinct CDR3 sequences, 21% seen only once; the top ten take about a tenth. The sample in question was PBMCs from blood, obtained 21 months after vaccination. Receptors were obtained from a man between 50 and 69 years old who received an inactivated influenza vaccine. Both conserved end residues are part of each CDR3. D genes are given only for firm matches. Size is stated for part of the rows, as once, few or many counts, or as a class when the clone is expanded.

size	length	D	V	J	CDR3	DNA
-	14	TRBD1	TRBV20-1	TRBJ2-1	CSARHGQGGNEQFF	TGCAGTGCTAGGCACGGACAGGGGGGCAATGAGCAGTTCTTC
few	12	-	TRBV7-9	TRBJ2-5	CASSHFGETQYF	TGTGCCAGCAGCCACTTTGGAGAGACCCAGTACTTC
-	18	-	TRBV20-1	TRBJ1-5	CSVESGTAAFRINQPQHF	TGCAGTGTAGAGTCAGGGACGGCGGCCTTTCGGATCAATCAGCCCCAGCATTTT
many	16	TRBD1	TRBV5-6	TRBJ1-5	CASSPWTGSSNQPQHF	TGTGCCAGCAGCCCCTGGACAGGCTCTAGCAATCAGCCCCAGCATTTT
few	16	TRBD2	TRBV4-1	TRBJ2-1	CASSQDFGGVYNEQFF	TGCGCCAGCAGCCAAGATTTCGGGGGGGTATACAATGAGCAGTTCTTC
-	13	-	TRBV6-5	TRBJ1-2	CASSYSWGMGYTF	TGTGCCAGCAGTTACTCCTGGGGGATGGGCTACACCTTC
-	12	-	TRBV10-3	TRBJ2-7	CAISSDLYEQYF	TGTGCCATCAGTTCTGACCTCTACGAGCAGTACTTC
-	16	-	TRBV6-1	TRBJ2-3	CASRNRPLGSTDTQYF	TGTGCCAGCAGGAATCGGCCCCTAGGTAGCACAGATACGCAGTATTTT
few	16	TRBD1	TRBV19	TRBJ1-1	CASSTRDRVMNTEAFF	TGTGCCAGTAGTACCCGGGACAGAGTAATGAACACTGAAGCTTTCTTT
-	14	-	TRBV12-3/TRBV12-4	TRBJ1-1	CASTHFLGQNEAFF	TGTGCCAGCACTCATTTCCTCGGACAGAATGAAGCTTTCTTT
-	12	-	TRBV3-1	TRBJ2-7	CASSQDSEGQYF	TGTGCCAGCAGCCAAGATTCAGAGGGGCAGTACTTC
few	13	-	TRBV20-1	TRBJ2-1	CSAPLFSYNEQFF	TGCAGTGCCCCCCTGTTCTCCTACAATGAGCAGTTCTTC
many	15	-	TRBV5-5	TRBJ1-3	CASSPEQKAGNTIYF	TGTGCCAGCAGCCCCGAGCAAAAGGCGGGAAACACCATATATTTT